This TCR beta chain comes out of a study of human T cells and chemical hapten exposure. About the research overall: Patients were given diphenylcyclopropenone on the scalp weekly across the roughly 25-week study. Whole-study findings and limits: DPC sensitization left the count of TCRs above 1 in 1000 unchanged. The study found expanded TCRs formed significantly more large CDR3 similarity clusters than controls.

For this clonotype: What it binds is not known.

What the library attached to individual cDNA molecules were unique molecular identifiers. TCRdb re-called the RACE reads through MiXCR, storing one row per CDR3 protein. The table lists just over 350,000 distinct CDR3 sequences, just under 6.5% of them singletons. The time point: patch test 2, 6 weeks after DPC sensitization. Treatment here: therapeutic diphenylcyclopropenone sensitization with weekly scalp DPC. The CDR3 is made up of 12 amino acids. V lost 6 bases, J lost 8 bases, and 5 bases stayed unmatched. V gene TRBV12-3 or TRBV12-4 combines with J gene TRBJ1-1; 8 bases map to TRBD1. The source was whole blood, collected in connection with sensitization to the hapten diphenylcyclopropenone (DPC). This receptor was obtained from a woman younger than 35 with alopecia areata. Some clones in this sample may be carry-over from other donors' samples. The CDR3 protein is CASRIQGGEAFF. CDR3 DNA: TGTGCCAGCAGAATACAGGGGGGAGAAGCTTTCTTT.